This T cell receptor beta chain was observed in a study of chemoradiotherapy in HPV16-positive cancers. Findings of the study overall: HPV-specific T cells were functionally defined from only a couple of HPV16-positive patients.

Germline V gene data show CDR1 as LNHDA and CDR2 as SQIVND (reference sequence). The CDR3 extends over 13 amino acids. V was trimmed by 3 bases and J by 10 bases, leaving 15 bases between them. About this clone itself: Its cognate antigen is unknown.

Samples were taken several times over chemoradiotherapy. Only in-frame clones appear in the TCRdb table, and some are missing; sequencing was by immunoSEQ multiplex PCR. The table records some 10,000 clones, about 83% of them present only once. This specimen consisted of blood, obtained from a patient who underwent chemoradiotherapy. The chain recombines TRBV19 with TRBJ2-5, with D possibly matching TRBD1 (5 bases). This receptor was obtained from a human donor with HPV-associated anogenital cancer. The chain's CDR3 is CASSMMGPSGQYF. The CDR3, as DNA: TGTGCCAGTAGTATGATGGGGCCTTCGGGCCAGTACTTC.